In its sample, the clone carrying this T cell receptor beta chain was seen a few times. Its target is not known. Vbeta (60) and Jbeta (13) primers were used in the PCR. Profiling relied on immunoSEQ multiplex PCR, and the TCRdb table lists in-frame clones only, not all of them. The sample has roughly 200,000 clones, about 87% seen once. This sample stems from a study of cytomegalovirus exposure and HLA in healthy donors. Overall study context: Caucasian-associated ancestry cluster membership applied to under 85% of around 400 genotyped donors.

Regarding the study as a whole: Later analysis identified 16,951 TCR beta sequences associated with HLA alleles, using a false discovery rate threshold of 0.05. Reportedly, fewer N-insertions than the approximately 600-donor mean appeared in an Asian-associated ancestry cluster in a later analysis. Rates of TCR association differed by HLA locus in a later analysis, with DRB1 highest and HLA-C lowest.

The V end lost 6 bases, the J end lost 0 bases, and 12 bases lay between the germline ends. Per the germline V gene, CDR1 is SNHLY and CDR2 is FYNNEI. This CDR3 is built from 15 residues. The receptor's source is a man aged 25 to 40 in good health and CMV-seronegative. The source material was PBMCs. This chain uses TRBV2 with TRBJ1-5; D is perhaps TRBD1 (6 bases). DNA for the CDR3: TGTGCCAGCAGAGGGGGAGACTATAGCAATCAGCCCCAGCATTTT. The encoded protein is CASRGGDYSNQPQHF.